This entry describes one T cell receptor beta chain. What it recognizes is unknown. Germline V lookup: CDR1 LGHNA, CDR2 YNFKEQ. With V trimmed by 3 bases and J by 0 bases, 7 bases remained unmatched. This CDR3 is 17 amino acids long. This entry is derived from a study of T-cell reconstitution after alpha-beta-depleted transplantation in children. General study results and limits: From newly produced T cells came most of the T-cell counts and diversity one year after transplant.

A library of TCRbeta sequences, prepared with unique molecular identifiers, was generated. Using its own MiXCR run on the PCR reads, TCRdb lists one record per CDR3 protein. The sample lists 900,000 or so distinct CDR3 sequences, under 20% occurring once. This sample comprised PBMCs, mostly from graft donor cells, obtained 360 days after TCRalphabeta/CD19-depleted stem cell transplant. The genes are TRBV4-2 and TRBJ1-4; 7 bases align to TRBD1. This clonotype originated in a male patient younger than 18 who had a stem cell transplant for acute lymphoblastic leukemia, so the T cells may come from the graft donor. CDR3 in amino acids: CASSQGQTSATNEKLFF. CDR3 DNA: TGTGCCAGCAGCCAGGGACAGACCTCAGCAACTAATGAAAAACTGTTTTTT.